This TCR beta chain emerged from a study of identical twins. The study's findings and limits: Partial confounding of zero-insertion analyses by invariant MAIT and iNKT cells was possible. The authors drew conclusions from cross-sectional statistical analysis rather than following the same donors. Models underpredicted monozygotic twin sharing of out-of-frame TCR alpha.

Everyone who gave samples was a healthy Caucasian. Germline CDR1 is PRHDT and CDR2 is FYEKMQ (reference sequence). The CDR3 has 12 amino acids. Trimming left V 5 bases short and J 9 bases short, with 12 bases between. This clonotype was counted ten times or more. What it binds is not known. TCRdb re-called the 5' RACE reads through MiXCR, storing one row per CDR3 protein. The profile shows 750,000 to 950,000 distinct CDR3 sequences, around an eighth of them singletons. This same sample was also part of a study on yellow fever vaccine responses in identical twins.

The chain links TRBV13 to TRBJ2-3, with D unresolved. This clonotype was sampled from a woman under 30 in good health. Input material: PBMCs. The CDR3 loop reads CASSLYLDTQYF. CDR3 nucleotides: TGTGCCAGCAGCCTCTACCTCGACACGCAGTATTTT. Drawing the rest from reference TRBV13 and TRBJ2-3, the complete variable domain is AAGVIQSPRHLIKEKRETATLKCYPIPRHDTVYWYQQGPGQDPQFLISFYEKMQSDKGSIPDRFSAQQFSDYHSELNMSSLELGDSALYFCASSLYLDTQYFGPGTRLTVL.